A single sample is the source of the 7 T cell receptor beta chains below, sequenced in a study of PD-L1 blockade in urothelial cancer. The data were produced by immunoSEQ multiplex PCR, yet TCRdb's version contains in-frame clones alone and is incomplete. The table includes about 80,000 clones, around 90% detected once. The input for sequencing was PBMCs, taken around atezolizumab (anti-PD-L1) treatment. These receptors were taken from a woman in her sixties or seventies with urothelial cancer.

The J gene is TRBJ2-2, the V gene TRBV19; 9 nucleotides match TRBD1. With 3 bases clipped from V and 5 bases from J, the junction kept 4 bases outside the gene matches. Germline CDR1 LNHDA, CDR2 SQIVND (reference sequence). The CDR3 has 15 amino acids. The chain's CDR3 is CASSILGQGTGELFF. CDR3 DNA sequence: TGTGCCAGTAGTATCTTAGGACAGGGGACCGGGGAGCTGTTTTTT.

The rearrangement uses TRBV30 and TRBJ2-1; D remains unclear. The CDR3 runs 13 residues. The ends were cut back, 8 bases at V and 6 bases at J, with 17 bases in the middle. Germline CDR1 GTSNPN, CDR2 SVGIG (reference sequence). The CDR3 region is CAGSLSLANEQFF. The CDR3 DNA reads TGTGCCGGGTCCTTAAGTTTAGCCAATGAGCAGTTCTTC.

The chain carries TRBV7-9 and TRBJ1-4, with D possibly matching TRBD1 (5 bases). The length of the CDR3 is 11 residues. CDR1 and CDR2 (germline): SEHNR, FQNEAQ (reference sequence). The V and J ends lost 4 bases and 8 bases respectively, with 5 bases between them. The CDR3 bases are TGTGCCAGCAGCTCAGGGGAAAAACTGTTTTTT. Protein: CASSSGEKLFF.

This clone was seen only a few times. The chain couples TRBV15 to TRBJ2-5; TRBD1 matches at 7 bases. The CDR3 extends over 15 amino acids. The junction had 8 bases not matched to a gene; V was cut back by 0 bases and J by 7 bases. Per germline, CDR1 LNHNV and CDR2 YYDKDF (reference sequence). CDR3: CATSRDRDRVTTQYF. Here the CDR3 DNA reads TGTGCCACCAGCAGAGATCGCGACAGGGTAACGACCCAGTACTTC.

This chain connects TRBV6-5 to TRBJ1-1; D unclear. This CDR3 has 13 amino acids. Germline V gene data show CDR1 as MNHEY and CDR2 as SVGAGI. V lost 4 bases to trimming and J lost 1 base, with 7 bases between them. The CDR3 region has the DNA TGTGCCAGCAGTTTGGCGGCGAACACTGAAGCTTTCTTT. It is translated as CASSLAANTEAFF.

This clone has a handful of counts. The chain's CDR3 is CASSVGPPTVYEQYF. The CDR3, as DNA: TGTGCCAGCAGTGTGGGTCCCCCTACAGTTTACGAGCAGTACTTC. The genes are TRBV6-1 and TRBJ2-7; D not certain. The CDR3 extends over 15 amino acids. Germline loops: CDR1 MNHNS, CDR2 SASEGT. V lost 4 bases and J lost 4, with 17 bases in between.

The chain uses TRBV5-3 and TRBJ1-1, with unresolved D. TRBV5-3 is an open reading frame, and its role is uncertain. V lost 3 bases, J lost 6 bases, and 18 bases lay in between. The CDR3 extends over 15 amino acids. CDR3 coding DNA: TGTGCCAGAAGCTGGGGAGGATGGTATGGTTCTGAAGCTTTCTTT. Amino acid sequence: CARSWGGWYGSEAFF.